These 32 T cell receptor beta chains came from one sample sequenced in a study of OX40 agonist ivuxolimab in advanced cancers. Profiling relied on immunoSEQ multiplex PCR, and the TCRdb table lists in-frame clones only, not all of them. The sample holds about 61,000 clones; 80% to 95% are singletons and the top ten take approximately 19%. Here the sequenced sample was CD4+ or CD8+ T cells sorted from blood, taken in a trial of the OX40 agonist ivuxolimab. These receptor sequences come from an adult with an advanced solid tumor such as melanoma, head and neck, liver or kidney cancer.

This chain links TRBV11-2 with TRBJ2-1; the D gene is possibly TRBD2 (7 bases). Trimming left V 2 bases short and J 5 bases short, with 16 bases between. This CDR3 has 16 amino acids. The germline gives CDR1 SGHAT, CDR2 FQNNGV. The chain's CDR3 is CASSLTSGGVDNEQFF. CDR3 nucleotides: TGTGCCAGCAGCTTAACCTCGGGGGGCGTGGACAATGAGCAGTTCTTC.

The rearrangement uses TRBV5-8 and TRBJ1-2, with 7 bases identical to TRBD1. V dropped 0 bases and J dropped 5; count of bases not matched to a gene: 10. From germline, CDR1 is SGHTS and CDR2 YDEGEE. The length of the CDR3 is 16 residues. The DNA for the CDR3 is TGTGCCAGCAGCTTGGCGGCGGCAGGGGGACTTTATGGCTACACCTTC. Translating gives CASSLAAAGGLYGYTF.

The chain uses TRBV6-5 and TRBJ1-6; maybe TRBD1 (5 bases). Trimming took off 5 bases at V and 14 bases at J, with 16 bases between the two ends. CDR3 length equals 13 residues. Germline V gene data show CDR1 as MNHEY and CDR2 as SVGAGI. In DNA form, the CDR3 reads TGTGCCAGCAGTCCTACAGGTTTGGAGGCCCTCCACTTT. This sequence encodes CASSPTGLEALHF.

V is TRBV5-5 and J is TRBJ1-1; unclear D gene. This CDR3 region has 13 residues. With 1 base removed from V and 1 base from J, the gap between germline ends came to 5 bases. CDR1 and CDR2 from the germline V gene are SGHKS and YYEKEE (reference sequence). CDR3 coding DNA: TGTGCCAGCAGCTTGACAGCGAACACTGAAGCTTTCTTT. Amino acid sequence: CASSLTANTEAFF.

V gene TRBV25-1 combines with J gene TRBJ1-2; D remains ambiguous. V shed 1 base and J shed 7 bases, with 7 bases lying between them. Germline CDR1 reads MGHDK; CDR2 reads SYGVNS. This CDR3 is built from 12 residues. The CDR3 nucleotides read TGTGCCAGCAGTGAATTCCTGGGTGGCTACACCTTC. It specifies CASSEFLGGYTF.

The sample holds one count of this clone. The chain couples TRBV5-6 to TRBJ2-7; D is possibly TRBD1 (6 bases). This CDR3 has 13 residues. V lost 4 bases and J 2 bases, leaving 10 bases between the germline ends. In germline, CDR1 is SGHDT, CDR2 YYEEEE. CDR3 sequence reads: CASSGGFPYEQYF. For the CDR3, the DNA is TGTGCCAGCAGCGGGGGCTTCCCCTACGAGCAGTACTTC.

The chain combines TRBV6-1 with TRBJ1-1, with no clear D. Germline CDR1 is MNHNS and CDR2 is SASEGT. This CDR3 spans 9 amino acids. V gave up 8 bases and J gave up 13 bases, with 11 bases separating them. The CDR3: CASPGAGFF. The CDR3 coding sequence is TGTGCCAGCCCGGGTGCGGGTTTCTTT.

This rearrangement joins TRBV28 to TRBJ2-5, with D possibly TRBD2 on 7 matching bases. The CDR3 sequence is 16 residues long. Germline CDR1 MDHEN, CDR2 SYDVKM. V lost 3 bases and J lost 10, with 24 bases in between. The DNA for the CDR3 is TGTGCCAGCAGTTTGGAAACGGGGGGCCACCCTAACGACCAGTACTTC. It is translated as CASSLETGGHPNDQYF.

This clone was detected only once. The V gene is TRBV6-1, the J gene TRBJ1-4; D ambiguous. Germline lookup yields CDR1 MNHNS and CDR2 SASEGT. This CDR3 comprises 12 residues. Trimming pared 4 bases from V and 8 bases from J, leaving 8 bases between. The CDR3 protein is CASSGEFEKLFF. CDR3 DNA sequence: TGTGCCAGCAGTGGAGAATTCGAAAAACTGTTTTTT.

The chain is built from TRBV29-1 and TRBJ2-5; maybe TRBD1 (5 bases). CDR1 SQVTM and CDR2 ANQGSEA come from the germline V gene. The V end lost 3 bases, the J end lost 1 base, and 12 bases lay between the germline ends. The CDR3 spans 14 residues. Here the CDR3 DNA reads TGCAGCGTTGAGGGGCACGGGTCCCAAGAGACCCAGTACTTC. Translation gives CSVEGHGSQETQYF.

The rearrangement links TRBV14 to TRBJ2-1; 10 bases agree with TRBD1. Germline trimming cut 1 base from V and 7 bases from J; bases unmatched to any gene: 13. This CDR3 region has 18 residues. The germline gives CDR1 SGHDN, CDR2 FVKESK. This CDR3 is CASSQVSRAGTGANEQFF. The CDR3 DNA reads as TGTGCCAGCAGCCAAGTTTCTAGGGCCGGGACAGGGGCTAATGAGCAGTTCTTC.

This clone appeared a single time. CDR3 region: CASSPDGEKGKLFF. DNA of the CDR3: TGTGCCAGCAGCCCGGATGGAGAGAAGGGAAAACTGTTTTTT. This chain uses TRBV7-9 with TRBJ1-4; no firm D call. Germline V lookup: CDR1 SEHNR, CDR2 FQNEAQ (reference sequence). The CDR3 totals 14 residues. The V end lost 5 bases, the J end lost 10 bases, and 17 bases lay between the germline ends.

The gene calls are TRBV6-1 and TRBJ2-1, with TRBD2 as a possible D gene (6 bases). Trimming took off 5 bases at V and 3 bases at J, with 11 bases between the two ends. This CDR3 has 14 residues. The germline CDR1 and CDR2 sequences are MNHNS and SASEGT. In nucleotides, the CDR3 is TGTGCCAGCAGTACGGGACTTATCTACAATGAGCAGTTCTTC. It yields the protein CASSTGLIYNEQFF.

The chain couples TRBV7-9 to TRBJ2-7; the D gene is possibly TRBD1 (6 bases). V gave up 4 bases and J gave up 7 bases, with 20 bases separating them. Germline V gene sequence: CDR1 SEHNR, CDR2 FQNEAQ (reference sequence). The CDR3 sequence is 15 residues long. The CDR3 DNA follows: TGTGCCAGCAGCTCTAACCTAAACAGGGTATATGAGCAGTACTTC. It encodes CASSSNLNRVYEQYF.

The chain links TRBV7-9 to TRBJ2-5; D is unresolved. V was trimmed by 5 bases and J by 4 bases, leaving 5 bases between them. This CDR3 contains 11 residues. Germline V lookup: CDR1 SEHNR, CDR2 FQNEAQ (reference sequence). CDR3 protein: CASSLIETQYF. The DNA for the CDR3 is TGTGCCAGCAGCCTAATAGAGACCCAGTACTTC.

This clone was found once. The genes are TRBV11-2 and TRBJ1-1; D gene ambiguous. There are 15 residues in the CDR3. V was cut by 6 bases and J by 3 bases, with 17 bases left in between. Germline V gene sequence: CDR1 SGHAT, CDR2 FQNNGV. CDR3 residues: CASSPYPETYTEAFF. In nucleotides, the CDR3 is TGTGCCAGCAGTCCCTACCCCGAGACTTACACTGAAGCTTTCTTT. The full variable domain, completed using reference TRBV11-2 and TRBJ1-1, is EAGVAQSPRYKIIEKRQSVAFWCNPISGHATLYWYQQILGQGPKLLIQFQNNGVVDDSQLPKDRFSAERLKGVDSTLKIQPAKLEDSAVYLCASSPYPETYTEAFFGQGTRLTVV.

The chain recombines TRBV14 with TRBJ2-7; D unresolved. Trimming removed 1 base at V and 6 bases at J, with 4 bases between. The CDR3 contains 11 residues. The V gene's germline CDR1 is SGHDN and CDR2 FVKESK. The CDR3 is CASSQGGEQYF. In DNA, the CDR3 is TGTGCCAGCAGCCAAGGGGGCGAGCAGTACTTC.

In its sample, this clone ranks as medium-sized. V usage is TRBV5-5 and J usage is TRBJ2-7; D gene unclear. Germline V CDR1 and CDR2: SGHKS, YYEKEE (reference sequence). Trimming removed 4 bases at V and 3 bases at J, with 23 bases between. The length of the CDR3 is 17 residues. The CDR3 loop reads CASSPREPGYSVYEQYF. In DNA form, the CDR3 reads TGTGCCAGCAGCCCCCGAGAACCAGGATACTCCGTCTACGAGCAGTACTTC.

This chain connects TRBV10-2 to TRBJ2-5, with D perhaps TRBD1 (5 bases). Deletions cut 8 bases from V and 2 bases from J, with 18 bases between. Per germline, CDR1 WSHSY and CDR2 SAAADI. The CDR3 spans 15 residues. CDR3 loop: CASLPDIALQETQYF. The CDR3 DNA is TGCGCCAGCCTCCCGGACATCGCCCTTCAAGAGACCCAGTACTTC.

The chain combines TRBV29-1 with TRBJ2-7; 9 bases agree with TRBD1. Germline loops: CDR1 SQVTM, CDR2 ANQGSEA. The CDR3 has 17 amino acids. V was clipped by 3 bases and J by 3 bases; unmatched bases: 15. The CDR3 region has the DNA TGCAGCGTTGAGGGACAGGGCCCCGAGCCACTACACTACGAGCAGTACTTC. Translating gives CSVEGQGPEPLHYEQYF.

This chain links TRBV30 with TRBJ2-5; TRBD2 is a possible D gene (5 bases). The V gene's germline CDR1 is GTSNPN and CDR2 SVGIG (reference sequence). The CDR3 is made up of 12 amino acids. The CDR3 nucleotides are TGTGCGTGGGCCGACCCCCTCGGGGAGCAGTACTTC. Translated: CAWADPLGEQYF.

This chain's CDR3 is CASSLEVGGGQETQYF. CDR3 DNA sequence: TGCGCCAGCAGCTTAGAAGTGGGGGGCGGACAAGAGACCCAGTACTTC. The chain couples TRBV5-1 to TRBJ2-5, with D perhaps matching TRBD1 or TRBD2 (6 bases each). Germline V gene data show CDR1 as SGHRS and CDR2 as YFSETQ. V gave up 2 bases and J gave up 2 bases, with 16 bases separating them. The CDR3 is 16 amino acids.

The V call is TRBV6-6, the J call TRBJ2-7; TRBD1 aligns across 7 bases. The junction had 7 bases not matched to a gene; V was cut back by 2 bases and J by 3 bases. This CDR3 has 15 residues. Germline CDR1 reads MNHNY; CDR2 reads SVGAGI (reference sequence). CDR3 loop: CASSYETTGVYEQYF. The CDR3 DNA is TGTGCCAGCAGTTACGAGACCACAGGGGTCTACGAGCAGTACTTC.

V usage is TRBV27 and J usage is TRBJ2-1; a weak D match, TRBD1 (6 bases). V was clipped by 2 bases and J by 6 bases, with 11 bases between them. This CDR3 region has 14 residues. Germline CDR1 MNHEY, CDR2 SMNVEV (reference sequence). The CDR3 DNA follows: TGTGCCAGCAGTTTAGGACAGAAACTCAATGAGCAGTTCTTC. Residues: CASSLGQKLNEQFF.

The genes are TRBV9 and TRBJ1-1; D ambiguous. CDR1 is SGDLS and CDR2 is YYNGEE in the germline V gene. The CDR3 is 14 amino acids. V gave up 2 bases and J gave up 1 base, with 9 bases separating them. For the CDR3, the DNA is TGTGCCAGCAGCGTCTTAAAGGGGAACACTGAAGCTTTCTTT. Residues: CASSVLKGNTEAFF.

The CDR3 DNA sequence: TGCAGCGTTGAAGAGGAAGAACACACTGAAGCTTTCTTT. Its translation: CSVEEEEHTEAFF. The J gene is TRBJ1-1, the V gene TRBV29-1; D gene uncertain. V lost 0 bases, J lost 3 bases, and 8 bases lay in between. The CDR3 has 13 amino acids. Germline CDR1 reads SQVTM; CDR2 reads ANQGSEA.

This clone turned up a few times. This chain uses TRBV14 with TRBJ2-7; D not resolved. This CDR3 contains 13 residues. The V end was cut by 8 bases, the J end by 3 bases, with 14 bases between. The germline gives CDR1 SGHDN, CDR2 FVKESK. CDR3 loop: CASGIGLSYEQYF. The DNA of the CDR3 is TGTGCCAGCGGCATTGGGCTCAGCTACGAGCAGTACTTC. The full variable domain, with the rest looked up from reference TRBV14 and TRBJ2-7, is EAGVTQFPSHSVIEKGQTVTLRCDPISGHDNLYWYRRVMGKEIKFLLHFVKESKQDESGMPNNRFLAERTGGTYSTLKVQPAELEDSGVYFCASGIGLSYEQYFGPGTRLTVT.

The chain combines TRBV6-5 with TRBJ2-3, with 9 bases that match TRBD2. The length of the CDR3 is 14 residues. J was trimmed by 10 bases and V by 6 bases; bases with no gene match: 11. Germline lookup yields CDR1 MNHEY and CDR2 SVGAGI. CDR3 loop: CASSNSGSPWAQYF. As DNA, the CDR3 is TGTGCCAGCAGCAATAGCGGGAGCCCCTGGGCGCAGTATTTT.

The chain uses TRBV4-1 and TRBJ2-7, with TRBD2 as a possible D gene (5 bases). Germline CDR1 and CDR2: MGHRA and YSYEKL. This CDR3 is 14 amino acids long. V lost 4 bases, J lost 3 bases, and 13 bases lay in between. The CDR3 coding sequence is TGCGCCAGCAGCCCGGGCCCGGGAAACTACGAGCAGTACTTC. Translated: CASSPGPGNYEQYF.

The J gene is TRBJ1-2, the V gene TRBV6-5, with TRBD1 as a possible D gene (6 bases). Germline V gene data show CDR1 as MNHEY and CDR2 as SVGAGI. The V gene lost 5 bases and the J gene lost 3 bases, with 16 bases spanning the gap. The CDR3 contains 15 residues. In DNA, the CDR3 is TGTGCCAGCAGTCCTCAGGTGACAGGATACTATGGCTACACCTTC. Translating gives CASSPQVTGYYGYTF.

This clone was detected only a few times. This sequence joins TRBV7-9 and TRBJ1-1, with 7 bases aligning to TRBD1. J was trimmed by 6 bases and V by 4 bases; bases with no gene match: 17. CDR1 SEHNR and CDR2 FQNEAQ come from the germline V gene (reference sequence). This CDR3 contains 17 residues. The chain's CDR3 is CASSSPQRGPLIAEAFF. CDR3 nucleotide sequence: TGTGCCAGCAGCTCTCCTCAAAGGGGGCCCCTAATCGCTGAAGCTTTCTTT.

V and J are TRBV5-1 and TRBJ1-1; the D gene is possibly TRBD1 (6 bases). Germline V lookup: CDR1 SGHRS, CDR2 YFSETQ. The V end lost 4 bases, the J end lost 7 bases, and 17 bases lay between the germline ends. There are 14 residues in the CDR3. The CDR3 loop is CASSPPDRPLEAFF. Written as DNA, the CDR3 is TGCGCCAGCAGCCCCCCCGACAGGCCGCTTGAAGCTTTCTTT.